The rows below give T cell receptor beta chains drawn from one sample of a study of blood T cell repertoires in COVID-19. Some clones are missing from TCRdb's copy, which holds only in-frame ones; the method was immunoSEQ multiplex PCR. The repertoire holds about 73,000 clones, with 85% to 90% as singletons. Sequencing input: peripheral blood. The origin of the receptors is a man of 80 years or more with acute or convalescent COVID-19. Each CDR3 is given with its conserved first and last residue. Fields, in order: V gene, clone size, J gene, D gene, CDR3 DNA, CDR3 protein. A D gene is named only where the DNA matches it firmly. The size field is filled for only some rows; it gives once, few, many or a size class.

TRBV27,.,TRBJ1-2,.,TGTGCCAGCAATCAGGGAGGCTATGGCTACACCTTC,CASNQGGYGYTF
TRBV24-1,.,TRBJ1-1,.,TGTGCCACCAGTGATTTGGGAAGCGGAAAAGCTTTCTTT,CATSDLGSGKAFF
TRBV27,.,TRBJ1-2,.,TGTGCCAGCAGCCCCTCCGGCAGGGGCTATGGCTACACCTTC,CASSPSGRGYGYTF
TRBV5-1,.,TRBJ2-6,TRBD2,TGCGCCAGCAGCATCCGCACTAGCGGGGGTGTCCTCGGGGCCAACGTCCTGACTTTC,CASSIRTSGGVLGANVLTF
TRBV19,.,TRBJ1-2,.,TGTGCCAGTAGTCCATGGACAGATGCCTATGGCTACACCTTC,CASSPWTDAYGYTF
TRBV3-1/TRBV3-2,once,TRBJ2-7,.,TGTGCCAGCAGCCCCAGGACTTACAACTCCTACGAGCAGTACTTC,CASSPRTYNSYEQYF
TRBV7-9,.,TRBJ1-1,TRBD1,TGTGCCAGCAGCTTCCTACCGGGACAGGGTGCGAACACTGAAGCTTTCTTT,CASSFLPGQGANTEAFF
TRBV19,.,TRBJ2-7,.,TGTGCCAGTAGTATTCAGGGGTCCTTCTCCTACGAGCAGTACTTC,CASSIQGSFSYEQYF
TRBV3-1/TRBV3-2,few,TRBJ1-5,.,TGTGCCAGCAACCCAGGGGAACGACAGCCCCAGCATTTT,CASNPGERQPQHF
TRBV5-4,.,TRBJ2-3,TRBD1,TGTGCCAGCAGCTCCCTCCGACAGGGGGAGACAGATACGCAGTATTTT,CASSSLRQGETDTQYF
TRBV5-4,.,TRBJ2-5,.,TGTGCCAGCAGCTTGCCGAGCGGACAAGAGACCCAGTACTTC,CASSLPSGQETQYF
TRBV19,.,TRBJ2-7,TRBD2,TGTGCCAGTAGTATAAGTCATCAGCGGGGATACTACGAGCAGTACTTC,CASSISHQRGYYEQYF
TRBV6-5,.,TRBJ2-2,TRBD2,TGTGCCAGTAGCGGGGGGGGCACCGGGGAGCTGTTTTTT,CASSGGGTGELFF
TRBV20-1,.,TRBJ1-2,.,TGCAGTGCTAGTGAAGCCGCCCCGACTGGCGGCTACACCTTC,CSASEAAPTGGYTF
TRBV3-1/TRBV3-2,.,TRBJ1-4,.,TGTGCCAGCAGCCAACAGGGGTCTAATGAAAAACTGTTTTTT,CASSQQGSNEKLFF
TRBV5-1,.,TRBJ1-2,.,TGCGCCAGCAGCTTTGGGGCTGAATATGGCTACACCTTC,CASSFGAEYGYTF
TRBV5-1,.,TRBJ1-6,.,TGCGCCAGCAGCTTGAATGGAGGCTCCTATAATTCACCCCTCCACTTT,CASSLNGGSYNSPLHF
TRBV7-8,once,TRBJ1-5,TRBD1,TGTGCCAGCAGCTCTTACAGGGGAAAAGGCAATCAGCCCCAGCATTTT,CASSSYRGKGNQPQHF
TRBV7-3,.,TRBJ2-1,TRBD2,TGTGCCAGCAGCACTAGCGGGAGGAGGAATGAGCAGTTCTTC,CASSTSGRRNEQFF
TRBV6-1,.,TRBJ2-6,.,TGTGCCAGCAGTGAAATCTCTTTCTCTGGGGCCAACGTCCTGACTTTC,CASSEISFSGANVLTF
TRBV19,once,TRBJ1-2,.,TGTGCCAGTAGTATATTGGGGTTTGGTGGGACTGATAATGGCTACACCTTC,CASSILGFGGTDNGYTF
TRBV25-1,.,TRBJ2-2,.,TGTGCCAGCAGTGAATCCAGGGTGAACACCGGGGAGCTGTTTTTT,CASSESRVNTGELFF
TRBV7-2,.,TRBJ2-1,.,TGTGCCAGCAGCTACCAGGGGCAGGGACGTAACAATGAGCAGTTCTTC,CASSYQGQGRNNEQFF
TRBV30,few,TRBJ1-5,TRBD1,TGTGCCTGGAGTACCCCTCGCGGGACAGGGGGCTTCTATGATCAGCCCCAGCATTTT,CAWSTPRGTGGFYDQPQHF
TRBV7-2,.,TRBJ1-4,.,TGTGCCAGCAGCACTTCAAAGCTTAGTGAGAAACTGTTTTTT,CASSTSKLSEKLFF
TRBV5-1,.,TRBJ1-2,TRBD1,TGCGCCAGCAGCTCAACAGGGGCCGGCGACTACACCTTC,CASSSTGAGDYTF
TRBV6-2/TRBV6-3,.,TRBJ1-2,.,TGTGCCAGCAGTTCACTTACGCTCAACGCAGGGCATAACTATGGCTACACCTTC,CASSSLTLNAGHNYGYTF
TRBV21-1,.,TRBJ2-5,.,TGTGCCAGCAGCAAAGGGGGACTAGCGGGTCCAGAGACCCAGTACTTC,CASSKGGLAGPETQYF
TRBV18,.,TRBJ1-1,.,TGTGCCAGCTCGCCGTGGGGGGGGATAGACACTGAAGCTTTCTTT,CASSPWGGIDTEAFF
TRBV10-1,.,TRBJ1-3,.,TGCGCCAGCAGCTACCGGTTCTCTGGAAACACCATATATTTT,CASSYRFSGNTIYF
TRBV5-4,.,TRBJ2-7,.,TGTGCCAGCAGTAGTCAGGGCCGCTACGAGCAGTACTTC,CASSSQGRYEQYF
TRBV29-1,.,TRBJ2-5,TRBD1,TGCAGCGTTGTCCCTTTGTCAGTCCGACAGGGGGCAGAGACCCAGTACTTC,CSVVPLSVRQGAETQYF
TRBV9,.,TRBJ2-1,TRBD1,TGTGCCAGCAGCATAGGACAGGGCTTCTACAATGAGCAGTTCTTC,CASSIGQGFYNEQFF
TRBV19,.,TRBJ2-1,.,TGTGCCACCTCAGGACAGTTAAGTAGCAATGAGCAGTTCTTC,CATSGQLSSNEQFF
TRBV15,.,TRBJ2-7,TRBD1,TGTGCCACCAGAAGTCTCAAAGGGACAGGCTACGAGCAGTACTTC,CATRSLKGTGYEQYF
TRBV28,.,TRBJ2-2,.,TGTGCCAGCCGAGGCGCATCGAACACCGGGGAGCTGTTTTTT,CASRGASNTGELFF
TRBV5-4,.,TRBJ2-2,.,TGTGCCAGCAGCTCCGGGACTACCGGGGAGCTGTTTTTT,CASSSGTTGELFF
TRBV18,.,TRBJ2-3,TRBD2,TGTGCCAGCTCAATTACTAGCGGGAGGAGTTCAGATACGCAGTATTTT,CASSITSGRSSDTQYF
TRBV9,.,TRBJ2-5,.,TGTGCCAGCAGCGTAGCTGCAGGGCGTGGGCAAGAGACCCAGTACTTC,CASSVAAGRGQETQYF
TRBV19,.,TRBJ2-3,TRBD1,TGTGCCAGTAGTAAACCCGGGACAGCCAATGCGCAGTATTTT,CASSKPGTANAQYF
TRBV30,.,TRBJ1-2,TRBD1,TGTGCCTGGAGTCTCAGGGGGGACTATGGCTACACCTTC,CAWSLRGDYGYTF
TRBV28,.,TRBJ1-6,TRBD1,TGTGCCAGCAGCTCCTCTAGACAGGGGGCAAGTTCACCCCTCCACTTT,CASSSSRQGASSPLHF
TRBV7-2,.,TRBJ2-7,.,TGTGCCAGCAGCCTCGACAGCAGCTCCTACGAGCAGTACTTC,CASSLDSSSYEQYF
TRBV5-8,.,TRBJ2-7,TRBD1,TGTGCCAGCAGCCGGGACAGGGAACGCGAGCAGTACTTC,CASSRDREREQYF
TRBV4-1,.,TRBJ1-2,.,TGCGCCAGCAGCCAGCCCACCAGGGGACGTGGCTACACCTTC,CASSQPTRGRGYTF
TRBV3-1/TRBV3-2,.,TRBJ2-3,.,TGTGCCAGCAGCCAAGATCAGGGAGGCACCACAGATACGCAGTATTTT,CASSQDQGGTTDTQYF
TRBV28,once,TRBJ2-7,.,TGTGCCAGCAGTTTCGCTACAGGGCTCTACGAGCAGTACTTC,CASSFATGLYEQYF
TRBV7-9,.,TRBJ1-1,TRBD1,TGTGCCAGCAGCTTCAAGGGGGCACAGGGCACTGAAGCTTTCTTT,CASSFKGAQGTEAFF
TRBV5-1,once,TRBJ1-1,TRBD1,TGCGCCAGCAGGGCTGGGGGGACAGTGAACACTGAAGCTTTCTTT,CASRAGGTVNTEAFF
TRBV19,.,TRBJ1-2,.,TGTGCCAGTAGTATCTACAGGGCCTATGGCTACACCTTC,CASSIYRAYGYTF
TRBV3-1/TRBV3-2,.,TRBJ1-1,TRBD1,TGTGCCAGCAGCCACCACGGGACAGGGTCGCACACTGAAGCTTTCTTT,CASSHHGTGSHTEAFF
TRBV18,.,TRBJ2-5,TRBD2,TGTGCCAGCTCACCCGGACTAGCGGGATCAGAGACCCAGTACTTC,CASSPGLAGSETQYF
TRBV7-9,once,TRBJ2-7,.,TGTGCCAGCAGTCCCGGACAGCCGTACTCCTACGAGCAGTACTTC,CASSPGQPYSYEQYF
TRBV30,.,TRBJ1-4,.,TGTGCCTGGAGTCAGGGGAGCACTAATGAAAAACTGTTTTTT,CAWSQGSTNEKLFF
TRBV21-1,.,TRBJ1-5,.,TGTGCCAGCATGGGGACAGAGTATAGCAATCAGCCCCAGCATTTT,CASMGTEYSNQPQHF
TRBV18,.,TRBJ2-1,TRBD1,TGTGCCAGCTCACCGCCAACGGGACAGGGGGCCAATGAGCAGTTCTTC,CASSPPTGQGANEQFF
TRBV5-5,.,TRBJ2-1,TRBD2,TGTGCCAGCAGCTTTGCGGCGGGAGCCCTGATACTACATGAGCAGTTCTTC,CASSFAAGALILHEQFF
TRBV2,.,TRBJ1-5,.,TGTGCCAGCAGTGAATCTAAGGGGGTTGGGCCCCAGCATTTT,CASSESKGVGPQHF
TRBV6-5,.,TRBJ1-1,TRBD1,TGTGCCAGCAGTTCATTCCGACAGGGGGGGGCTGAAGCTTTCTTT,CASSSFRQGGAEAFF